Each of the 27 T cell receptor beta chains below was sequenced from the same sample in a study of T-cell memory formation after mild COVID-19. In TCRdb, the 5' RACE reads were re-called with MiXCR into one record per CDR3 protein. The sample lists approximately 340,000 distinct CDR3 sequences; roughly 13% were seen once. Material: PBMCs or a T cell subset sorted from them (not recorded which). These TCRs come from a man in his late teens or twenties who had mild COVID-19 (a few samples of this study predate the infection). Cell type and time point are not known.

The chain has TRBV28 and TRBJ2-1, with a weak D call TRBD2 (5 bases). The CDR3 covers 14 residues. Germline assignment: CDR1 MDHEN and CDR2 SYDVKM. The V end was cut by 5 bases, the J end by 7 bases, with 15 bases between. CDR3 region: CASSPRVNWNEQFF. The CDR3 DNA reads TGTGCCAGCAGTCCGAGGGTGAATTGGAATGAGCAGTTCTTC.

The CDR3 sequence: CASSRAMNTEAFF. In DNA form, the CDR3 reads TGTGCCAGCAGTCGAGCAATGAACACTGAAGCTTTCTTT. The V gene is TRBV12-3 or TRBV12-4, the J gene TRBJ1-1; no clear D gene. Trimming left V 5 bases short and J 0 bases short, with 7 bases between. The CDR3 totals 13 residues.

The V call is TRBV18, the J call TRBJ2-1; TRBD1 matches 12 bases. Germline CDR1 reads KGHSH; CDR2 reads LQKENI. Trimming at V came to 3 bases and at J to 11 bases, leaving 2 bases not matched to a gene. The CDR3 length is 13 residues. CDR3 protein: CASSPGQGAKQFF. The CDR3 nucleotides read TGTGCCAGCTCACCGGGACAGGGGGCGAAGCAGTTCTTC.

The DNA of the CDR3 is TGTGCCAGCAGCCCCATACGACTAGCAGATACGCAGTATTTT. This sequence encodes CASSPIRLADTQYF. V and J are TRBV7-9 and TRBJ2-3; possibly TRBD2 for D (6 bases). Trimming removed 5 bases from V and 4 bases from J, with 13 bases in between. The CDR3 has 14 residues. Germline V gene lookup returns CDR1 SEHNR and CDR2 FQNEAQ (reference sequence).

The table lists this clonotype with a few counts. The chain links TRBV18 to TRBJ2-1, with TRBD1 matching 7 bases. The junction had 5 bases not matched to a gene; V was cut back by 3 bases and J by 6 bases. The CDR3 is 14 amino acids. Germline CDR1 and CDR2: KGHSH and LQKENI. The CDR3 DNA reads as TGTGCCAGCTCACCCCGGGACAGCCCCAATGAGCAGTTCTTC. Translating gives CASSPRDSPNEQFF.

This clonotype came up a few times. The gene calls are TRBV6-5 and TRBJ2-3, with a weak D call TRBD2 (5 bases). Germline assignment: CDR1 MNHEY and CDR2 SVGAGI. CDR3 length: 11 residues. The V gene lost 7 bases and the J gene lost 8 bases, with 10 bases spanning the gap. CDR3 sequence (DNA): TGTGCCAGCAACCAAGGAGGTACGCAGTATTTT. It specifies CASNQGGTQYF.

This clonotype was found a few times. J is TRBJ2-2 and V is TRBV30, with D uncertain. Trimming shortened V by 5 bases and J by 7 bases, and 8 bases separated the two germline ends. Per germline, CDR1 GTSNPN and CDR2 SVGIG (reference sequence). CDR3 size: 11 residues. CDR3 loop: CAWEAVGELFF. The CDR3 bases are TGTGCCTGGGAGGCCGTCGGGGAGCTGTTTTTT.

This chain connects TRBV15 to TRBJ2-1; 9 positions agree with TRBD2. There are 17 residues in the CDR3. Trimming at V came to 2 bases and at J to 5 bases, leaving 10 bases not matched to a gene. Per the germline V gene, CDR1 is LNHNV and CDR2 is YYDKDF (reference sequence). The CDR3 spells CATSRTYLAGIDNEQFF. CDR3 nucleotide sequence: TGTGCCACCAGCAGAACCTACCTAGCGGGGATAGACAATGAGCAGTTCTTC.

The chain has TRBV20-1 and TRBJ1-1, with no clear D. The germline V and J ends were trimmed by 6 bases and 4 bases, with 18 bases remaining between them. Per germline, CDR1 DFQATT and CDR2 SNEGSKA (reference sequence). The CDR3 spans 14 residues. This CDR3 is CSAIASGFGTEAFF. CDR3 coding DNA: TGCAGTGCAATAGCCTCGGGGTTCGGCACTGAAGCTTTCTTT.

In this sample, this clonotype turned up a few times. The chain uses TRBV7-9 and TRBJ2-5, with 16 bases fitting TRBD2. With 0 bases clipped from V and 4 bases from J, the junction kept 11 bases outside the gene matches. CDR3 length equals 20 residues. The germline CDR1 and CDR2 sequences are SEHNR and FQNEAQ (reference sequence). The CDR3 DNA is TGTGCCAGCAGCTTAGCGGACCCCGGGACTAGCGGGGGGGCCGGAGAGACCCAGTACTTC. It yields the protein CASSLADPGTSGGAGETQYF.

The chain carries TRBV9 and TRBJ2-3; weak D call: TRBD1 (5 bases). Trimming cost V 0 bases and J 3 bases, with 8 bases left between them. CDR3 length equals 14 residues. From germline, CDR1 is SGDLS and CDR2 YYNGEE. CDR3 loop: CASSVAPGTDTQYF. The CDR3 region has the DNA TGTGCCAGCAGCGTAGCTCCAGGGACAGATACGCAGTATTTT.

This rearrangement joins TRBV18 to TRBJ2-2; 9 bases map to TRBD1. Losses at the gene ends were 3 bases for V and 6 bases for J; bases not matched to a gene: 5. This CDR3 is built from 15 residues. Per the germline V gene, CDR1 is KGHSH and CDR2 is LQKENI. CDR3 coding DNA: TGTGCCAGCTCACCGCTGGACAGGGGAGCCGGGGAGCTGTTTTTT. Amino acids: CASSPLDRGAGELFF.

This clonotype was detected a few times. This sequence joins TRBV7-2 and TRBJ1-1, with D unclear. CDR3 length: 14 amino acids. Trimming removed 5 bases at V and 4 bases at J, with 14 bases between. The germline V gene encodes CDR1 SGHTA and CDR2 FQGNSA. The CDR3 sequence is CASSRRPVSTEAFF. The CDR3 DNA reads as TGTGCCAGCAGCCGCCGACCGGTGAGCACTGAAGCTTTCTTT. Full variable domain (remainder filled in from reference TRBV7-2 and TRBJ1-1): GAGVSQSPSNKVTEKGKDVELRCDPISGHTALYWYRQSLGQGLEFLIYFQGNSAPDKSGLPSDRFSAERTGGSVSTLTIQRTQQEDSAVYLCASSRRPVSTEAFFGQGTRLTVV.

This clonotype was seen only a few times. The genes are TRBV2 and TRBJ1-2; D gene uncertain. Per germline, CDR1 SNHLY and CDR2 FYNNEI. This CDR3 region has 15 residues. The V end lost 6 bases, the J end lost 2 bases, and 16 bases lay between the germline ends. CDR3 DNA: TGTGCCAGCAGATCGCCGGCATACGAAAACTATGGCTACACCTTC. It encodes CASRSPAYENYGYTF. Filled out from reference TRBV2 and TRBJ1-2, the complete variable domain reads EPEVTQTPSHQVTQMGQEVILRCVPISNHLYFYWYRQILGQKVEFLVSFYNNEISEKSEIFDDQFSVERPDGSNFTLKIRSTKLEDSAMYFCASRSPAYENYGYTFGSGTRLTVV.

V gene TRBV5-5 combines with J gene TRBJ1-6, with D unresolved. The length of the CDR3 is 15 residues. Trimming took off 0 bases at V and 3 bases at J, with 7 bases between the two ends. Germline V gene data show CDR1 as SGHKS and CDR2 as YYEKEE (reference sequence). CDR3 sequence (DNA): TGTGCCAGCAGCTTGGGCTTGTACTATAATTCACCCCTCCACTTT. This gives the protein CASSLGLYYNSPLHF.

The chain recombines TRBV7-3 with TRBJ2-3; 8 nucleotides match TRBD2. CDR1 SGHTA and CDR2 FQGTGA come from the germline V gene. The trim removed 6 bases at V and 5 bases at J, leaving 7 bases unmatched. This CDR3 is built from 14 residues. In DNA, the CDR3 is TGTGCCAGCAGACGGGCGGGGGGAGGAGATACGCAGTATTTT. Translated: CASRRAGGGDTQYF.

This chain joins TRBV20-1 and TRBJ2-5; 12 bases are shared with TRBD2. CDR3 length: 16 amino acids. Germline V gives CDR1 DFQATT, CDR2 SNEGSKA (reference sequence). V lost 1 base and J lost 0; bases outside the gene matches: 3. Here the CDR3 reads CSARGRLAGDQETQYF. The CDR3 DNA sequence: TGCAGTGCTAGAGGGCGACTAGCGGGGGACCAAGAGACCCAGTACTTC.

This clonotype came up many times. The CDR3 loop reads CASSERQGGSSPLHF. DNA of the CDR3: TGCGCCAGCAGCGAGCGACAGGGTGGTAGTTCACCCCTCCACTTT. The V and J genes are TRBV5-1 and TRBJ1-6, with TRBD1 matching over 7 bases. The CDR3 has 15 residues. The V gene's germline CDR1 is SGHRS and CDR2 YFSETQ. V gave up 4 bases and J gave up 9 bases; unmatched junction bases: 10.

The chain is built from TRBV28 and TRBJ2-7, with 10 bases identical to TRBD2. The CDR3 extends over 16 amino acids. Germline V gene data show CDR1 as MDHEN and CDR2 as SYDVKM. V lost 1 base to trimming and J lost 0 bases; unmatched junction nucleotides: 3. The CDR3 spells CASSLYLAGASYEQYF. The CDR3 DNA is TGTGCCAGCAGTTTATATCTAGCGGGGGCCTCCTACGAGCAGTACTTC.

This clonotype was detected only a few times. The chain combines TRBV7-9 with TRBJ2-1; TRBD2 aligns across 7 bases. The CDR3 runs to 14 residues. The junction had 4 bases not matched to a gene; V was cut back by 3 bases and J by 5 bases. CDR1 and CDR2 from the germline V gene are SEHNR and FQNEAQ (reference sequence). The DNA for the CDR3 is TGTGCCAGCAGCTTTAGCGGGCCCAACAATGAGCAGTTCTTC. Its translation: CASSFSGPNNEQFF.

A note on this clonotype: Possible read error: a much larger clone is one base away. This rearrangement joins TRBV5-1 to TRBJ2-3, with D perhaps TRBD1 (5 bases). V gave up 0 bases and J gave up 1 base, with 9 bases separating them. This CDR3 is built from 15 residues. CDR1 and CDR2 from the germline V gene are SGHRS and YFSETQ. This chain's CDR3 is CASSLASRGTDTQYF. The CDR3 DNA sequence: TGCGCCAGCAGCTTGGCCAGCAGGGGCACAGATACGCAGTATTTT.

The CDR3 protein is CASSSTGGPGDTQYF. In nucleotides, the CDR3 is TGTGCCAGCAGCTCGACGGGAGGGCCGGGCGATACGCAGTATTTT. J is TRBJ2-3 and V is TRBV11-1, with 8 nucleotides matching TRBD2. Germline lookup yields CDR1 SGHAT and CDR2 FQDESV (reference sequence). CDR3 length: 15 residues. V shed 4 bases and J 6 bases; nucleotides not matched to a gene: 9.

This chain links TRBV29-1 with TRBJ2-2, with D hard to call. Trimming cost V 3 bases and J 7 bases, with 9 bases left between them. This CDR3 is 12 amino acids long. Germline CDR1 reads SQVTM; CDR2 reads ANQGSEA. The CDR3 is CSVDIRYGELFF. The DNA of the CDR3 is TGCAGCGTTGATATCCGGTACGGGGAGCTGTTTTTT.

This clonotype was seen only a few times. The J gene is TRBJ1-6, the V gene TRBV20-1, with 7 positions matching TRBD1. Per germline, CDR1 DFQATT and CDR2 SNEGSKA (reference sequence). The CDR3 has 16 amino acids. Trimming at V came to 1 base and at J to 2 bases, leaving 5 bases not matched to a gene. The CDR3 coding sequence is TGCAGTGCTAGAGCCGACAGGGCTGCCTATAATTCACCCCTCCACTTT. Translation gives CSARADRAAYNSPLHF.

This chain links TRBV28 with TRBJ2-7; perhaps TRBD2 as D (6 bases). In germline, CDR1 is MDHEN, CDR2 SYDVKM. Trimming removed 8 bases from V and 5 bases from J, with 22 bases in between. CDR3 size: 15 residues. The CDR3 sequence is CASRGGARGVHEQYV. The CDR3 DNA is TGTGCCAGCCGCGGAGGGGCTAGAGGGGTCCACGAGCAGTACGTC.

This clonotype has at least ten counts. This rearrangement joins TRBV4-3 to TRBJ2-3; 13 bases agree with TRBD2. J was trimmed by 2 bases and V by 1 base; bases with no gene match: 3. Germline V gene sequence: CDR1 LGHNA, CDR2 YSLEER. The CDR3 runs to 17 residues. The CDR3 protein is CASSQGGLAGATDTQYF. For the CDR3, the DNA is TGCGCCAGCAGCCAAGGTGGACTAGCGGGGGCCACAGATACGCAGTATTTT.

This rearrangement joins TRBV5-1 to TRBJ2-1; the D call may be TRBD1 or TRBD2 (5 bases each). Trimming shortened V by 5 bases and J by 2 bases, and 11 bases separated the two germline ends. This CDR3 region has 14 residues. The germline CDR1 and CDR2 sequences are SGHRS and YFSETQ. The CDR3 is CASSMGETYNEQFF. CDR3 nucleotides: TGCGCCAGCAGTATGGGGGAGACCTACAATGAGCAGTTCTTC. The full variable domain, its missing parts supplied by reference TRBV5-1 and TRBJ2-1, is KAGVTQTPRYLIKTRGQQVTLSCSPISGHRSVSWYQQTPGQGLQFLFEYFSETQRNKGNFPGRFSGRQFSNSRSEMNVSTLELGDSALYLCASSMGETYNEQFFGPGTRLTVL.